This TCR beta chain was found in a study of cytomegalovirus exposure and HLA in healthy donors. Study-wide findings and caveats: Most TCR sequences were rare, but some public TCRs occurred in many donors. TRBV6-2, TRBV6-3 and some other V segments were unresolvable in 87-base-pair reads.

The J segment lost 1 base and the V segment lost 2 bases, leaving 13 bases of the junction unmatched. The CDR3 totals 18 residues. Germline V gene lookup returns CDR1 GTSNPN and CDR2 SVGIG (reference sequence). PCR involved 60 Vbeta and 13 Jbeta primers. The data were produced by immunoSEQ multiplex PCR, yet TCRdb's version contains in-frame clones alone and is incomplete. The sample includes about 52,000 clones, approximately 73% of them seen just once. Concerning this clone itself: What it binds is unknown.

J is TRBJ2-4 and V is TRBV30; the match to TRBD2 covers 8 bases. Sequenced input: PBMCs. The receptor was derived from a man aged 18 to 29 in good health and CMV-seronegative. As DNA, the CDR3 is TGTGCCTGGAGTCTGGGGACCAGCGGGAGCTGGGCCAAAAACATTCAGTACTTC. Translated: CAWSLGTSGSWAKNIQYF.